These T cell receptor beta chains were read from a single sample in a study of response to subunit inactivated influenza vaccine. TCRdb processed the RT-PCR reads anew with MiXCR; each CDR3 protein has one entry. The sample includes around 480,000 distinct CDR3 sequences, approximately 15% seen only once; the top ten take over 2.5%. Here the sequenced sample was CD4+ T cells sorted from PBMCs, taken about 23 months after vaccination. The receptors were sampled from a man between 45 and 75 years old who received an inactivated influenza vaccine. The conserved cysteine and the conserved F or W are not part of the CDR3 here. Fields, in order: V gene, CDR3 protein.

v_gene: TRBV29-1
CDR3aa: SGRRPPVYTGELF

v_gene: TRBV20-1
CDR3aa: SASPGSKTDTQY

v_gene: TRBV12-3/TRBV12-4
CDR3aa: ASSLNYGRSGYT

v_gene: TRBV10-3
CDR3aa: AISDGGGTEAF

v_gene: TRBV12-3/TRBV12-4
CDR3aa: ASSEGVGQPQH

v_gene: TRBV11-2
CDR3aa: ASSARYTEAF

v_gene: TRBV7-6
CDR3aa: ASSSGQGMGELF

v_gene: TRBV29-1
CDR3aa: SVGQGTEAF

v_gene: TRBV2
CDR3aa: ASSERQGTSPLH

v_gene: TRBV5-1
CDR3aa: ASSPLTSTDTQY

v_gene: TRBV10-3
CDR3aa: AIRKDRNSPLH

v_gene: TRBV4-2
CDR3aa: ASSQEGGGATETQY

v_gene: TRBV7-2
CDR3aa: ASSRVRVGGEKLF

v_gene: TRBV4-2
CDR3aa: ASSQESAAGGFYEQY

v_gene: TRBV24-1
CDR3aa: ATSETGQPGYT

v_gene: TRBV11-2
CDR3aa: ASSPMGGRDTQY

v_gene: TRBV20-1
CDR3aa: SALRLAGGGRGYNEQF

v_gene: TRBV5-6
CDR3aa: ASTLGGSYEQY

v_gene: TRBV6-5
CDR3aa: ASSYSLAGGRI

v_gene: TRBV29-1
CDR3aa: SVEEGNSRDTQY

v_gene: TRBV10-3
CDR3aa: AISTDVSYEQY

v_gene: TRBV11-2
CDR3aa: ASSLVGTRDGQY

v_gene: TRBV27
CDR3aa: ASSFTYTDTQY

v_gene: TRBV10-3
CDR3aa: AISEWTGNTEAF

v_gene: TRBV4-1
CDR3aa: ASSQGWATEKLF

v_gene: TRBV28
CDR3aa: ASSFYSGRYTEQF

v_gene: TRBV7-9
CDR3aa: ASSLESAGGYGYT

v_gene: TRBV19
CDR3aa: ASSGDSAYSNQPQH

v_gene: TRBV20-1
CDR3aa: SARTRGDSTDTQY

v_gene: TRBV6-1
CDR3aa: ASSGQGGEQF

v_gene: TRBV11-2
CDR3aa: ASSLTLRGDTEAF

v_gene: TRBV5-5
CDR3aa: ASSAAGQANTGELF

v_gene: TRBV12-3/TRBV12-4
CDR3aa: ASSQSSGPEF

v_gene: TRBV27
CDR3aa: ASSSTGLAGVDEQY

v_gene: TRBV18
CDR3aa: ASSPGTGGYETQY

v_gene: TRBV12-3/TRBV12-4
CDR3aa: ASTPGTYNSPLH

v_gene: TRBV6-1
CDR3aa: ASSPGTGNTDTQN

v_gene: TRBV5-1
CDR3aa: ASSLAGGTDTEY

v_gene: TRBV4-3
CDR3aa: ASSQGHWENTEAF

v_gene: TRBV3-1
CDR3aa: ASTSLETQY

v_gene: TRBV6-1
CDR3aa: ASRQRESYYRAF

v_gene: TRBV27
CDR3aa: ASTAGPYNEQF

v_gene: TRBV10-3
CDR3aa: AISGGVRTGHRTDTQY

v_gene: TRBV3-1
CDR3aa: ASSQASGGTSYEQY

v_gene: TRBV6-1
CDR3aa: ASSLAHRGTHYGYT

v_gene: TRBV5-1
CDR3aa: ASSPMDGGNQPQH

v_gene: TRBV19
CDR3aa: ASRTSGRANNEQF

v_gene: TRBV3-1
CDR3aa: ASSHGDPIQETQY

v_gene: TRBV9
CDR3aa: ASSVESGYEQY

v_gene: TRBV29-1
CDR3aa: SLRLARDTQY

v_gene: TRBV5-1
CDR3aa: ASSLVGGPSYTQY

v_gene: TRBV28
CDR3aa: ASSSDGSNYGYT

v_gene: TRBV5-1
CDR3aa: ASSLEVRTGPGGYT

v_gene: TRBV12-3/TRBV12-4
CDR3aa: ASRNNRQGYGYT